These 32 T cell receptor beta chains share one sample of origin, sequenced in a study of blood T cell repertoires in COVID-19 (TCRdb year 2020). The library was generated by the immunoSEQ multiplex PCR assay. Held by TCRdb, this immuneACCESS table contains in-frame sequences only and omits some clones. Under half of the omission traces to an unresolved V gene where checked; the cause of the rest is unknown. The sample table records tens of thousands of clones; about 90% of these occur just once. Approximately 4.8% of the sample belongs to the ten largest clones. The source material was peripheral blood. The receptor set was obtained from a human donor in a cohort sampled during active COVID-19.

The CDR3 nucleotides are TGCGCCAGCAGTTCTGGCCCCAGCTCCTACGAGCAGTACTTC. This encodes CASSSGPSSYEQYF. This chain uses TRBV10-2 with TRBJ2-7; D not resolved. The CDR3 totals 14 residues. Per germline, CDR1 WSHSY and CDR2 SAAADI. Trimming cost V 5 bases and J 0 bases, with 11 bases left between them.

The rearrangement joins TRBV5-1 to TRBJ1-3; D not certain. Trimming took off 0 bases at V and 4 bases at J, with 11 bases between the two ends. The V gene's germline CDR1 is SGHRS and CDR2 YFSETQ. The CDR3 runs 15 residues. CDR3 coding DNA: TGCGCCAGCAGCTTGGACGGACTTGGAGGAAACACCATATATTTT. It yields the protein CASSLDGLGGNTIYF. Using reference TRBV5-1 and TRBJ1-3 for the parts outside the CDR3, the full variable domain is KAGVTQTPRYLIKTRGQQVTLSCSPISGHRSVSWYQQTPGQGLQFLFEYFSETQRNKGNFPGRFSGRQFSNSRSEMNVSTLELGDSALYLCASSLDGLGGNTIYFGEGSWLTVV.

The chain couples TRBV7-9 to TRBJ2-7; tentatively, D is TRBD2 (6 bases). Between the trimmed V and J ends, which lost 8 bases and 4 bases, there was a span of 15 bases. The CDR3 contains 13 residues. CDR1 is SEHNR and CDR2 is FQNEAQ in the germline V gene (reference sequence). The CDR3 DNA reads as TGTGCCAGCCGGCCCGGAGGAGGGTACGAGCAGTACTTC. Translated, it gives CASRPGGGYEQYF.

J is TRBJ1-2 and V is TRBV19, with 10 bases lining up with TRBD1. This CDR3 is 16 amino acids long. The V gene's germline CDR1 is LNHDA and CDR2 SQIVND (reference sequence). Unmatched junction bases numbered 10, after V lost 5 bases and J lost 4 bases. Written as DNA, the CDR3 is TGTGCCAGTAGTCCGAACAGGGGGACAGGGGCCTATGGCTACACCTTC. Its translation: CASSPNRGTGAYGYTF.

The rearrangement uses TRBV30 and TRBJ2-3, with 9 bases lining up with TRBD1. Looked up from germline, CDR1 is GTSNPN and CDR2 is SVGIG (reference sequence). The ends lost 3 bases at V and 3 bases at J; junction bases unmatched: 7. The CDR3 runs 15 residues. The CDR3 here is CAWRETGGPTDTQYF. CDR3 DNA sequence: TGTGCCTGGAGAGAGACAGGGGGACCGACAGATACGCAGTATTTT.

The chain employs TRBV27 and TRBJ1-2, with unresolved D. Trimming took off 2 bases at V and 8 bases at J, with 18 bases between the two ends. The germline CDR1 and CDR2 sequences are MNHEY and SMNVEV (reference sequence). This CDR3 region has 15 residues. The CDR3 loop is CASSLTRTHGEGYTF. CDR3 DNA sequence: TGTGCCAGCAGTTTAACCCGGACGCACGGGGAGGGCTACACCTTC.

The genes are TRBV21-1 and TRBJ1-1; the table's TRBD1 call for D was not verified on the DNA. TRBV21-1 is a listed pseudogene. The CDR3 spans 17 residues. CDR3 sequence reads: CASSSTWGTGRDTEAFF. The CDR3 coding sequence is TGTGCCAGCAGCTCTACTTGGGGGACAGGGCGGGACACTGAAGCTTTCTTT.

The chain couples TRBV4-2 to TRBJ2-1, with TRBD2 identical over 8 bases. Germline-derived CDR1 and CDR2 are LGHNA and YNFKEQ. V was pared by 0 bases and J by 6 bases, with 7 bases of the junction left unmatched. CDR3 length: 16 amino acids. The CDR3 region is CASSQEGGRTLNEQFF. The CDR3 DNA is TGTGCCAGCAGCCAAGAGGGCGGGAGGACCCTCAATGAGCAGTTCTTC.

This clone appeared a few times. This chain links TRBV3-1 (or the pseudogene TRBV3-2) with TRBJ2-3, with D possibly being TRBD2 (6 bases). This CDR3 contains 15 residues. From germline, CDR1 is LGHDT and CDR2 YNNKEL (reference sequence). The germline V and J ends were trimmed by 4 bases and 3 bases, with 14 bases remaining between them. The CDR3 region is CASSPAGLPTDTQYF. Written as DNA, the CDR3 is TGTGCCAGCAGCCCAGCGGGTCTTCCTACAGATACGCAGTATTTT.

The chain recombines TRBV7-8 with TRBJ1-1; D may be TRBD1 (5 bases). This CDR3 has 13 amino acids. The V end lost 5 bases, the J end lost 8 bases, and 15 bases lay between the germline ends. Per the germline V gene, CDR1 is SGHVS and CDR2 is FQNEAQ. CDR3 in DNA: TGTGCCAGCAGCCCGACGTGGCAGGGAGAAGCTTTCTTT. Translated, it gives CASSPTWQGEAFF.

V and J are TRBV7-9 and TRBJ2-7; 7 nucleotides agree with TRBD1. The CDR3 consists of 14 residues. Germline CDR1 and CDR2: SEHNR and FQNEAQ (reference sequence). V lost 4 bases and J lost 7; bases outside the gene matches: 10. The CDR3 is CASSSRQGLGEQYF. CDR3 nucleotide sequence: TGTGCCAGCAGCTCTAGACAGGGTTTGGGGGAGCAGTACTTC.

CDR3 sequence (DNA): TGTGCCAGCAGTGGAGGATACCAAGGTGGCTACACCTTC. As protein: CASSGGYQGGYTF. V gene TRBV6-2 or TRBV6-3 combines with J gene TRBJ1-2; D call uncertain. Trimming left V 5 bases short and J 7 bases short, with 14 bases between. The CDR3 sequence is 13 residues long. Germline values: CDR1 MNHEY, CDR2 SVGEGT.

V usage is TRBV23-1 and J usage is TRBJ2-1; TRBD2 agrees at 10 bases. TRBV23-1 is reported as an ORF; its role is uncertain. V was clipped by 6 bases and J by 3 bases; unmatched bases: 8. The CDR3 length is 16 residues. This chain's CDR3 is CASSPEAGGFYNEQFF. CDR3 DNA sequence: TGCGCCAGCAGCCCGGAAGCGGGGGGGTTCTACAATGAGCAGTTCTTC.

The CDR3 spells CASRLAGANEQFF. In DNA form, the CDR3 reads TGTGCCAGCAGGCTAGCGGGAGCCAATGAGCAGTTCTTC. This chain links TRBV27 with TRBJ2-1; TRBD2 aligns across 10 bases. This CDR3 spans 13 amino acids. With 6 bases clipped from V and 6 bases from J, the junction kept 2 bases outside the gene matches. CDR1 is MNHEY and CDR2 is SMNVEV in the germline V gene (reference sequence).

The J gene is TRBJ1-1, the V gene TRBV9; the match to TRBD1 covers 9 bases. CDR3 length: 14 amino acids. With V trimmed by 3 bases and J by 9 bases, 9 bases remained unmatched. Per germline, CDR1 SGDLS and CDR2 YYNGEE. Written as DNA, the CDR3 is TGTGCCAGCAGCGGAGGGACAGGGAAATCTCAAGCTTTCTTT. Translated, it gives CASSGGTGKSQAFF.

This clone was recorded only once. The rearrangement uses TRBV27 and TRBJ2-2; TRBD2 is a possible D gene (5 bases). This CDR3 comprises 20 residues. V gave up 2 bases and J gave up 1 base, with 23 bases separating them. Germline CDR1 and CDR2: MNHEY and SMNVEV (reference sequence). CDR3 in amino acids: CASSLELASFTPMNTGELFF. CDR3 nucleotide sequence: TGTGCCAGCAGTTTAGAATTGGCTAGCTTTACTCCAATGAACACCGGGGAGCTGTTTTTT.

The rearrangement links TRBV5-6 to TRBJ2-7; TRBD1 matches at 10 bases. Looked up from germline, CDR1 is SGHDT and CDR2 is YYEEEE. CDR3 length: 14 residues. Losses at the gene ends were 4 bases for V and 4 bases for J; bases not matched to a gene: 5. Written as DNA, the CDR3 is TGTGCCAGCAGCCGGCCGGGACAGGGGTACGAGCAGTACTTC. As protein: CASSRPGQGYEQYF.

The chain uses TRBV19 and TRBJ1-1; no definite D call. Trimming left V 1 base short and J 4 bases short, with 10 bases between. The CDR3 sequence is 14 residues long. Per germline, CDR1 LNHDA and CDR2 SQIVND (reference sequence). CDR3: CASSIVLGSTEAFF. CDR3 nucleotide sequence: TGTGCCAGTAGTATAGTTCTTGGCAGCACTGAAGCTTTCTTT.

The chain is built from TRBV5-1 and TRBJ2-1; D is perhaps TRBD2 (5 bases). Germline CDR1 SGHRS, CDR2 YFSETQ. The CDR3 has 15 residues. V was cut by 3 bases and J by 3 bases, with 13 bases left in between. The CDR3 coding sequence is TGCGCCAGCAGCTCTAGGACTGCCCTCTACAATGAGCAGTTCTTC. Residues: CASSSRTALYNEQFF.

The chain couples TRBV27 to TRBJ1-2; tentatively, D is TRBD1 (6 bases). The CDR3 contains 13 residues. CDR1 MNHEY and CDR2 SMNVEV come from the germline V gene (reference sequence). Trimming took 5 bases from V and 3 from J, leaving 10 bases between them. The CDR3, as DNA: TGTGCCAGCAGTATACAGGGAGACTATGGCTACACCTTC. Protein product: CASSIQGDYGYTF.

The chain is built from TRBV4-3 and TRBJ2-7; TRBD2 aligns across 14 bases. The CDR3 has 18 amino acids. The V and J ends lost 2 bases and 6 bases, in that order; junction bases with no gene match: 12. CDR1 is LGHNA, CDR2 YSLEER, per germline. CDR3: CASSQRLAGGLEPGEQYF. The CDR3 bases are TGCGCCAGCAGCCAAAGACTAGCGGGGGGGCTGGAGCCTGGCGAGCAGTACTTC.

This clone was counted a few times. The chain uses TRBV25-1 and TRBJ1-4; unclear D gene. This CDR3 region has 15 residues. CDR1 and CDR2 from the germline V gene are MGHDK and SYGVNS. V lost 1 base and J 8 bases, leaving 14 bases between the germline ends. The CDR3 DNA follows: TGTGCCAGCAGTGAATTCAAGGGAGGTGGAGAAAAACTGTTTTTT. This gives the protein CASSEFKGGGEKLFF.

J is TRBJ2-5 and V is TRBV18; 9 bases align to TRBD1. This CDR3 spans 14 amino acids. Germline CDR1 and CDR2: KGHSH and LQKENI. V shed 2 bases, J shed 4 bases, and the junction held 2 bases outside the gene matches. As DNA, the CDR3 is TGTGCCAGCTCACCAACGACAGGGGGAGAGACCCAGTACTTC. Its protein product is CASSPTTGGETQYF.

This chain uses TRBV7-2 with TRBJ2-5; 7 bases map to TRBD1. V lost 2 bases to trimming and J lost 0 bases; unmatched junction nucleotides: 0. The CDR3 is 14 amino acids. Germline lookup yields CDR1 SGHTA and CDR2 FQGNSA. The CDR3 DNA reads TGTGCCAGCAGCTTACAGGGGGACCAAGAGACCCAGTACTTC. It is translated as CASSLQGDQETQYF.

The V gene is TRBV30, the J gene TRBJ1-1; D gene ambiguous. There are 16 residues in the CDR3. V shed 0 bases and J shed 1 base, with 15 bases lying between them. CDR1 GTSNPN and CDR2 SVGIG come from the germline V gene (reference sequence). The CDR3 loop reads CAWSVLDILRNTEAFF. The CDR3 bases are TGTGCCTGGAGTGTACTAGACATTTTGAGGAACACTGAAGCTTTCTTT.

V is TRBV5-1 and J is TRBJ2-7, with D maybe TRBD1 (6 bases). Germline values: CDR1 SGHRS, CDR2 YFSETQ. This CDR3 has 15 residues. V dropped 0 bases and J dropped 2 bases, with 12 bases sitting between them. CDR3 protein: CASSLVAGVPYEQYF. The CDR3 nucleotides read TGCGCCAGCAGCTTGGTGGCAGGGGTCCCCTACGAGCAGTACTTC.

The chain combines TRBV23-1 with TRBJ2-4; the match to TRBD1 covers 7 bases. TRBV23-1 is classed as an ORF, of uncertain function. The CDR3 contains 13 residues. V was clipped by 6 bases and J by 6 bases; unmatched bases: 5. The CDR3 is CASSGQALNIQYF. The CDR3 DNA is TGCGCCAGCAGCGGACAGGCTTTAAACATTCAGTACTTC.

The chain is built from TRBV5-4 and TRBJ1-1, with a possible D match to TRBD1 (5 bases). Deletions cut 4 bases from V and 8 bases from J, with 15 bases between. Germline CDR1 is SGHNT and CDR2 is YYREEE (reference sequence). CDR3 length equals 13 residues. CDR3 nucleotide sequence: TGTGCCAGCAGCCAGACGTCGCGGGGGGAAGCTTTCTTT. The encoded protein is CASSQTSRGEAFF.

This chain joins TRBV6-5 and TRBJ1-6; TRBD1 agrees at 7 bases. CDR1 and CDR2 (germline): MNHEY, SVGAGI. V gave up 7 bases and J gave up 10 bases; unmatched junction bases: 13. This CDR3 has 15 amino acids. CDR3 DNA: TGTGCCAGCACGGTTCCTGGGGCAGGGGGATCACCCCTCCACTTT. It is translated as CASTVPGAGGSPLHF.

The chain has TRBV24-1 and TRBJ2-2; the match to TRBD1 covers 10 bases. Germline assignment: CDR1 KGHDR and CDR2 SFDVKD. Trimming removed 5 bases from V and 5 bases from J; junction bases left unmatched: 7. The length of the CDR3 is 16 residues. The DNA of the CDR3 is TGTGCCACCAGTGCGGGGGACAGGGGAGGAACCGGGGAGCTGTTTTTT. This encodes CATSAGDRGGTGELFF.

Only one count was recorded for this clone. The rearrangement joins TRBV6-5 to TRBJ2-5; 10 bases are a match to TRBD1. V gave up 5 bases and J gave up 5 bases; unmatched junction bases: 8. The CDR3 covers 15 residues. Germline V CDR1 and CDR2: MNHEY, SVGAGI. The CDR3 DNA is TGTGCCAGCAGTATCCGACAGGGGGCAGGGGAGACCCAGTACTTC. As protein: CASSIRQGAGETQYF.

This chain uses TRBV25-1 with TRBJ2-1; 7 positions agree with TRBD1. Germline CDR1 and CDR2: MGHDK and SYGVNS. Germline trimming cut 5 bases from V and 3 bases from J; bases unmatched to any gene: 7. The CDR3 spans 15 residues. The CDR3 nucleotides read TGTGCCAGCAGTTTACCGGGACAGTACTACAATGAGCAGTTCTTC. Amino acid sequence: CASSLPGQYYNEQFF.